This entry lists 15 T cell receptor beta chains sequenced from one sample in a study of monozygotic twins with inflammatory bowel disease. TCRdb re-called the 5' RACE reads and shows each CDR3 protein once, DNA omitted. Recorded for this sample: around 410,000 distinct CDR3 sequences. The sequenced sample consisted of blood. The receptors here all came from a human donor with ulcerative colitis or Crohn's disease, or a healthy co-twin of an affected twin (not recorded which).

The chain employs TRBV4-3 and TRBJ1-2; the TCRdb call, TRBD1, lacks DNA for checking. Per germline, CDR1 LGHNA and CDR2 YSLEER. CDR3 size: 16 residues. CDR3 sequence reads: CASSQDLRVYNYGYTF.

The chain links TRBV5-1 to TRBJ2-7; TCRdb proposes TRBD1, but this gene call is untestable without DNA. The germline V gene encodes CDR1 SGHRS and CDR2 YFSETQ. The CDR3 extends over 16 amino acids. CDR3: CASSLSVGTAIYEQYF.

The gene calls are TRBV20-1 and TRBJ1-5; TCRdb calls TRBD1, which cannot be checked without DNA. CDR1 and CDR2 from the germline V gene are DFQATT and SNEGSKA (reference sequence). The CDR3 is 15 residues long. The CDR3 here is CSATRKTGNNQPQHF.

The J gene is TRBJ1-5, the V gene TRBV27; TCRdb designates TRBD1, a call that cannot be tested without DNA. This CDR3 has 16 amino acids. Germline-derived CDR1 and CDR2 are MNHEY and SMNVEV (reference sequence). The CDR3 loop is CASSFSGTGSNQPQHF.

The CDR3 region is CASSSAPLASLSYEQYF. V and J are TRBV7-9 and TRBJ2-7; TCRdb proposes TRBD2, but this gene call is untestable without DNA. The germline V gene encodes CDR1 SEHNR and CDR2 FQNEAQ (reference sequence). The CDR3 totals 17 residues.

The chain carries TRBV25-1 and TRBJ2-6; with no DNA, the TCRdb D assignment of TRBD2 cannot be verified. The CDR3 contains 16 residues. Germline V gene lookup returns CDR1 MGHDK and CDR2 SYGVNS. The CDR3 reads CASSSGRAGGANVLTF.

The chain uses TRBV28 and TRBJ2-2; TCRdb's D call of TRBD1 is untestable without DNA. The CDR3 spans 16 residues. Germline V lookup: CDR1 MDHEN, CDR2 SYDVKM. The CDR3 region is CASNLLNPGGTGELLF.

V usage is TRBV5-6 and J usage is TRBJ2-5; TCRdb proposes TRBD1, but this gene call is untestable without DNA. The length of the CDR3 is 13 residues. The V gene's germline CDR1 is SGHDT and CDR2 YYEEEE. The CDR3 loop reads CASSAQGGETQYF.

V gene TRBV7-2 combines with J gene TRBJ1-1; without DNA, the TCRdb call of TRBD1 cannot be checked. The CDR3 covers 13 residues. Germline-derived CDR1 and CDR2 are SGHTA and FQGNSA. CDR3: CASTGEGYTEAFF.

The chain combines TRBV30 with TRBJ1-5; TCRdb's assignment of TRBD1 cannot be checked, as there is no DNA. This CDR3 comprises 14 residues. In germline, CDR1 is GTSNPN, CDR2 SVGIG (reference sequence). Here the CDR3 reads CAWSKTGGNQPQHF.

The J gene is TRBJ2-7, the V gene TRBV10-3. Germline CDR1 and CDR2: ENHRY and SYGVKD. This CDR3 contains 13 residues. CDR3 sequence reads: CAILSDLLYEQYF.

This chain uses TRBV5-1 with TRBJ1-1. The CDR3 has 13 residues. Germline values: CDR1 SGHRS, CDR2 YFSETQ. CDR3 amino acids: CASSLFQNTEAFF.

V is TRBV5-1 and J is TRBJ2-7; absent DNA, TCRdb's TRBD1 call cannot be checked. The CDR3 loop spans 15 amino acids. Per the germline V gene, CDR1 is SGHRS and CDR2 is YFSETQ. CDR3 loop: CASSSLGQVPYEQYF.

This rearrangement joins TRBV27 to TRBJ2-1; TCRdb outputs TRBD2, but without DNA this stays unchecked. This CDR3 has 15 residues. Germline CDR1 is MNHEY and CDR2 is SMNVEV (reference sequence). CDR3 region: CASSTLAGGPNEQFF.

The chain employs TRBV5-1 and TRBJ1-2; as DNA is missing, the TRBD1 call by TCRdb cannot be tested. The CDR3 covers 14 residues. CDR1 and CDR2 (germline): SGHRS, YFSETQ. CDR3 region: CASSLGLGQAGPSF.